The rows below give T cell receptor beta chains drawn from one sample of a study of blood T cells in healthy people across ages. Each CDR3 protein is one row after TCRdb ran MiXCR on the 5' RACE reads. The sample records about 1 million distinct CDR3 sequences, 45% being singletons. Sequenced sample: blood. Every receptor here comes from a woman aged 55-70 years in good health. CDR3s leave out the opening cysteine and the closing phenylalanine or tryptophan.

V gene	CDR3 protein
TRBV5-1	ASSESSYNEQF
TRBV10-1	ASSEYSLAGGNTQY
TRBV7-8	ASSLAYSYEQY
TRBV7-7	ASSLYETSGGTDTQY
TRBV15	ATSRDRGLEQETQY
TRBV12-3/TRBV12-4	ANRLAGDLAQY
TRBV9	ASSERASGTDTQY
TRBV20-1	SALTPAYGYT
TRBV10-2	ASSVNTNYGYT
TRBV21-1	ASSNRGSTDTQY
TRBV29-1	SAGQGSYEQY
TRBV2	ASRVPGQGRGEETQY
TRBV9	ASSTGLVHEQF
TRBV5-1	ASTRDPPQGTQY
TRBV7-9	ASSTLAGELQEGQF
TRBV7-7	ASSQSPSDYEQY
TRBV19	ASSTWTSGRPSTDTQY
TRBV9	ASSLSQGQKLF
TRBV5-1	ASSLDAGEKLF
TRBV11-2	ASSLDTIGEQF
TRBV27	ASAPGQGPYEQY
TRBV27	ASSRQGGGSYEQY
TRBV9	ASSVGRAGRRYNEQF
TRBV29-1	SVVLGGNTEAF
TRBV5-1	ASSAQVTSGYNEQY
TRBV2	ASSVTGGMGANVLT
TRBV20-1	SARGQSLQETQY
TRBV2	ATSRVGTQY
TRBV3-1	ASSWPTSGSAVEQY
TRBV6-5	ASSWGTGMNTEAF
TRBV24-1	ATSGLNVRNEQF
TRBV12-3/TRBV12-4	ASSSWGASY
TRBV20-1	SARDQQEINEQY
TRBV5-1	ASSLRAGGEQF
TRBV28	ASSFTGLESEKLF
TRBV4-2	ASSQDSSEGEQY
TRBV28	ASSEDGGEQY
TRBV20-1	SASLRLAGVQY
TRBV9	ASMVGTTTSGANVLT
TRBV11-2	ASSLGGVGGSWSYEQY
TRBV10-3	AISFGGDSPLH
TRBV20-1	SAGGQGKDKNIQY
TRBV7-2	ASTINNQPQH
TRBV11-2	ASSLASGRLGETQY